The 4 T cell receptor beta chains below come from one sample, sequenced in a study of blood T cells in healthy people across ages. Then a second PCR, running roughly 7 to 12 cycles, was carried out with a sample-barcoded 5' primer and a J-beta primer mix. TCRdb used MiXCR to reprocess the 5' RACE reads, holding one entry per CDR3 protein. The sample has more than 550,000 distinct CDR3 sequences; over 20% are singletons. The sequenced sample was blood. The receptors originated from a man aged 65 to 85 in good health.

DNA for the CDR3: TGTGCCAGCAGCCCCACGCCGGGGGGAGGGCTGTTTTTT. Protein product: CASSPTPGGGLFF. V is TRBV3-1 and J is TRBJ1-4; D might be TRBD1 (5 bases). Trimming removed 4 bases at V and 14 bases at J, with 17 bases between. The CDR3 contains 13 residues. Germline V gene data show CDR1 as LGHDT and CDR2 as YNNKEL (reference sequence).

This clonotype was recorded a few times. This chain connects TRBV20-1 to TRBJ1-2, with 11 bases matching TRBD1. Germline V gene lookup returns CDR1 DFQATT and CDR2 SNEGSKA (reference sequence). V lost 0 bases and J lost 7; bases outside the gene matches: 19. This CDR3 has 19 residues. The CDR3 DNA reads as TGCAGTGCTAGAGATTCCTTAACTTTTTTGCGGACAGGGGGCGCTGGCTACACCTTC. This codes for CSARDSLTFLRTGGAGYTF.

This clonotype was detected only a few times. This chain joins TRBV5-1 and TRBJ2-5; D is possibly TRBD1 (5 bases). Germline CDR1 and CDR2: SGHRS and YFSETQ. The V end was cut by 4 bases, the J end by 2 bases, with 15 bases between. This CDR3 is 15 amino acids long. This CDR3 is CASSTGHSSQETQYF. The CDR3 DNA follows: TGCGCCAGCAGCACTGGACATTCCTCTCAAGAGACCCAGTACTTC.

In its sample, this clonotype was seen a few times. This chain connects TRBV28 to TRBJ2-1, with 7 bases matching TRBD1. Germline CDR1 reads MDHEN; CDR2 reads SYDVKM. This CDR3 region has 14 residues. The trim removed 7 bases at V and 2 bases at J, leaving 5 bases unmatched. The CDR3 DNA sequence: TGTGCCAGCAACGCACAGGGGACCTACAATGAGCAGTTCTTC. It codes for CASNAQGTYNEQFF. The variable domain in full, completed from reference TRBV28 and TRBJ2-1, reads DVKVTQSSRYLVKRTGEKVFLECVQDMDHENMFWYRQDPGLGLRLIYFSYDVKMKEKGDIPEGYSVSREKKERFSLILESASTNQTSMYLCASNAQGTYNEQFFGPGTRLTVL.